This T cell receptor beta chain came from a study of blood T cell repertoires in COVID-19. Across the whole study: Sources were T cells, B-cell-depleted T cells, or PBMCs; the material itself was cDNA or gDNA.

V dropped 2 bases and J dropped 5 bases, with 13 bases sitting between them. Germline lookup yields CDR1 SGHTA and CDR2 FQGNSA. The CDR3 runs 15 residues. Per the study methods: It was from reference gene primer amplification that nucleated cell counts were estimated. Profiling relied on immunoSEQ multiplex PCR, and the TCRdb table lists in-frame clones only, not all of them. V and J calls plus clone size are reproduced from that table; the DNA served to infer D and trimming. Of more than 200,000 clones in the sample, 75% to 90% were seen once. The sample holds a few counts of this clone. Sample: peripheral blood. The sequence was obtained from a man aged 30 to 45 with active or convalescent COVID-19. The gene calls are TRBV7-2 and TRBJ1-5, with D maybe TRBD1 (5 bases). DNA of the CDR3: TGTGCCAGCAGCTTACAGGGTTTATCGGATCAGCCCCAGCATTTT. This encodes CASSLQGLSDQPQHF.